What follows is one TCR beta chain and its context. In the source study's methods: Estimation of nucleated cell counts was performed using reference gene primer amplification. Data came from immunoSEQ multiplex PCR; TCRdb stores just in-frame clones and leaves some out. The V and J calls and clone size are taken from that table; D and trimming were inferred from the DNA. Of fewer than 200,000 clones listed, about 88% are singletons. These data come from a study of blood T cell repertoires in COVID-19. Study details: Some COVID-19 samples were acute and others convalescent; all came from the United States, Italy and Spain.

This receptor was identified in a woman aged 18-35 years who had recovered from COVID-19. The sample was PBMCs or T cells enriched from blood (not recorded which).

The CDR3 loop is CASSLQWSLDYNEQFF. CDR3 in DNA: TGTGCCAGCAGCTTACAGTGGTCACTAGACTACAATGAGCAGTTCTTC. This chain connects TRBV11-2 to TRBJ2-1; the D gene is possibly TRBD2 (5 bases). V lost 2 bases and J lost 3, with 14 bases in between. The germline V gene encodes CDR1 SGHAT and CDR2 FQNNGV. The CDR3 consists of 16 residues.